This TCR beta chain was recorded in a study of blood T cell repertoires in COVID-19. Some clones are missing from TCRdb's copy, which holds only in-frame ones; the method was immunoSEQ multiplex PCR. The sample shows about 170,000 clones, 70% to 85% of them seen only once. CDR1 and CDR2 from the germline V gene are MNHEY and SVGAGI. This CDR3 spans 15 amino acids. The V end lost 7 bases, the J end lost 4 bases, and 17 bases lay between the germline ends. The TCR was taken from an elderly woman with acute or convalescent COVID-19. The chain uses TRBV6-5 and TRBJ1-5, with D possibly matching TRBD1 (6 bases). The sample was peripheral blood. The CDR3, as DNA: TGTGCCAGCAAAATATCCACAGGGCGGAATCAGCCCCAGCATTTT. Translating gives CASKISTGRNQPQHF.